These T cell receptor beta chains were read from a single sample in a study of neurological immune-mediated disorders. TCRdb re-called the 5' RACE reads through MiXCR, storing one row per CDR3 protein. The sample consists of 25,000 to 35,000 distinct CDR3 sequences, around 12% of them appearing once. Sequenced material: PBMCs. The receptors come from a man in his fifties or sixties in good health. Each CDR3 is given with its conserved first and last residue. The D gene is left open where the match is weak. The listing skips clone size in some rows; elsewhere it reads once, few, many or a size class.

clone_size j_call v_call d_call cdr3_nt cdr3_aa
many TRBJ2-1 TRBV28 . TGTGCCAGCCGAGGGTGGGGGTTGAGCTCCTACAATGAGCAGTTCTTC CASRGWGLSSYNEQFF
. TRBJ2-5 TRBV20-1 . TGCAGTGCTAGAGATCAAGAGACCCAGTACTTC CSARDQETQYF
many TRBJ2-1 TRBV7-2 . TGTGCCAGCAGCCTCAGGACCCCCTACAATGAGCAGTTCTTC CASSLRTPYNEQFF
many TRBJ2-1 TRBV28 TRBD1 TGTGCCAGCGGGACAGGGGCGTACAATGAGCAGTTCTTC CASGTGAYNEQFF
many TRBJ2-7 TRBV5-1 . TGCGCCAGCAGCTTGGACGTCATCCCCTACGAGCAGTACTTC CASSLDVIPYEQYF
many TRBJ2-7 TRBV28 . TGTGCCAGCAGTTTCTTCCCCGGTGGGTTCTACGAGCAGTACTTC CASSFFPGGFYEQYF
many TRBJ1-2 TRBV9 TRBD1 TGTGCCAGCAGTGGACAGGGATCTCTATATGGCTACACCTTC CASSGQGSLYGYTF
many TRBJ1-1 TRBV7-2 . TGTGCCAGCAGCTTCGGTAGAGGACACACTGAAGCTTTCTTT CASSFGRGHTEAFF
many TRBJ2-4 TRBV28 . TGTGCCAGCAGCAGCCCCCGCCCTTGGGCCAAAAGAAACATTCAGTACTTC CASSSPRPWAKRNIQYF
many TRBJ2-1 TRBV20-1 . TGCAGTGCCCCAGTAGGGTCCTACAATGAGCAGTTCTTC CSAPVGSYNEQFF